This T cell receptor (beta chain) was retrieved from a study of sequential checkpoint blockade in melanoma. Study as a whole: TCRbeta immunosequencing was performed on DNA from roughly 90 pretreatment melanoma tumor samples. After nivolumab or ipilimumab alone, about 22 patients had week-13 rebiopsies.

This clone rates as medium-sized (0.01 to 0.1%). Sequencing was performed with immunoSEQ multiplex PCR; in TCRdb, only in-frame clones are kept and a portion is missing. The repertoire includes about 11,000 clones, less than 30% of them detected once, and about a quarter sits in the top ten. Germline CDR1 MNHGY, CDR2 SAAAGT. Trimming took 0 bases from V and 0 from J, leaving 14 bases between them. This CDR3 region has 17 residues. Treatment reported: randomized to nivolumab then ipilimumab (arm A) or the reverse (arm B). DNA-damaging chemotherapy had not been given to any patient beforehand. This rearrangement joins TRBV6-8 to TRBJ1-1, with D tentatively TRBD1 (5 bases). The origin of this receptor is a human donor with melanoma. Sequenced here: tumor tissue (inferred from file names), sampled from a patient given nivolumab and ipilimumab in sequence. CDR3 DNA: TGTGCCAGCAGTTACTCGCAGGGATTCTCAATGAACACTGAAGCTTTCTTT. This translates into CASSYSQGFSMNTEAFF.